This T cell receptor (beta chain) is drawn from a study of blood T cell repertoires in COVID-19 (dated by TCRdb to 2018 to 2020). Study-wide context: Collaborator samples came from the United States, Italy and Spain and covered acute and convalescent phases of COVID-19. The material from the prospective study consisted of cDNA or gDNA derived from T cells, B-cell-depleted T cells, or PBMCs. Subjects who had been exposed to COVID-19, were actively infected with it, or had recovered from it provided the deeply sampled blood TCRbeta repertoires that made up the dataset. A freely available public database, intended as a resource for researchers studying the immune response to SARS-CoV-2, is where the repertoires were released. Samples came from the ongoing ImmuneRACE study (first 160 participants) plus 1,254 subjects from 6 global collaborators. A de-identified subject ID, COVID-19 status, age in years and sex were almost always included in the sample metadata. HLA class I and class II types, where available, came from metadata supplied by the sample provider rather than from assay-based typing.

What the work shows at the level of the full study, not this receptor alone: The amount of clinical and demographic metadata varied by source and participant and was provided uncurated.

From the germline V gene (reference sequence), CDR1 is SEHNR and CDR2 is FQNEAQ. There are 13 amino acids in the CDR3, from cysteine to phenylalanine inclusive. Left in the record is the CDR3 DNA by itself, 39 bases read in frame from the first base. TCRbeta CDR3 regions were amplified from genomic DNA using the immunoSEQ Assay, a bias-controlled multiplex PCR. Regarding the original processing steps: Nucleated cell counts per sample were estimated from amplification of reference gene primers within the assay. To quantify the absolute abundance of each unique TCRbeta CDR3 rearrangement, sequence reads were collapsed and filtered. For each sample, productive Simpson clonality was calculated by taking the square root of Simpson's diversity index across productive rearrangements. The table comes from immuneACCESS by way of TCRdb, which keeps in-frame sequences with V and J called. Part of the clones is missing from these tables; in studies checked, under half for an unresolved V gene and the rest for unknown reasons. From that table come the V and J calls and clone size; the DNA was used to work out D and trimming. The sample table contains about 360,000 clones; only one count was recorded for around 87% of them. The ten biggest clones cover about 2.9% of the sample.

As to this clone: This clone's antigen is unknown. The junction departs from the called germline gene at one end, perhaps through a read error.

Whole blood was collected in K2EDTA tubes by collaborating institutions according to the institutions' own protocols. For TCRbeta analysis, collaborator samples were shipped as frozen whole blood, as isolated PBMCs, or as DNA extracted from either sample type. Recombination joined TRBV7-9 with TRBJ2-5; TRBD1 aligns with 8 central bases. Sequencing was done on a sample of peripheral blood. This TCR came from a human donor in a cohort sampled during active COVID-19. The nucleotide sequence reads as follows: TGCGCCAGCAGCTTGCAGGGGGCTGAGACCCAGTACTTC. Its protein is CASSLQGAETQYF.